These 31 T cell receptor beta chains were all obtained from the same sample, sequenced in a study of identical twins. In TCRdb, the 5' RACE reads were re-called with MiXCR into one record per CDR3 protein. The table lists 450,000 to 600,000 distinct CDR3 sequences, around 24% of them singletons. These data also featured in a second study, about yellow fever vaccine responses in identical twins.

Material for sequencing was CD4+ T cells sorted from blood. Receptors were obtained from a woman under 30 in good health.

The chain has TRBV7-2 and TRBJ2-5; TRBD1 matches at 8 bases. With V trimmed by 4 bases and J by 2 bases, 6 bases remained unmatched. Germline assignment: CDR1 SGHTA and CDR2 FQGNSA. This CDR3 contains 15 residues. The CDR3 is CASSSRTGLQETQYF. CDR3 nucleotides: TGTGCCAGCAGCTCCCGGACAGGGCTTCAAGAGACCCAGTACTTC.

A few counts support this clonotype. The chain combines TRBV5-1 with TRBJ2-1; the D is unclear. The CDR3 sequence is 13 residues long. Deletions cut 3 bases from V and 4 bases from J, with 8 bases between. Germline lookup yields CDR1 SGHRS and CDR2 YFSETQ. The CDR3 here is CASSSTEYNEQFF. DNA for the CDR3: TGCGCCAGCAGCTCAACAGAGTACAATGAGCAGTTCTTC.

The chain links TRBV5-4 to TRBJ2-3, with D perhaps matching TRBD2 (5 bases). Germline lookup yields CDR1 SGHNT and CDR2 YYREEE (reference sequence). The CDR3 loop spans 15 amino acids. V dropped 4 bases and J dropped 0 bases, with 12 bases sitting between them. The CDR3 sequence: CASSPEGKSTDTQYF. CDR3 nucleotides: TGTGCCAGCAGCCCCGAGGGCAAGAGCACAGATACGCAGTATTTT.

The chain is built from TRBV19 and TRBJ2-1; D is perhaps TRBD2 (5 bases). This CDR3 region has 12 residues. With 5 bases removed from V and 13 bases from J, the gap between germline ends came to 15 bases. The germline CDR1 and CDR2 sequences are LNHDA and SQIVND (reference sequence). CDR3 nucleotide sequence: TGTGCCAGTAGTGTCGACTACGACCGTCAGTTCTTC. Its translation: CASSVDYDRQFF.

The chain couples TRBV20-1 to TRBJ2-1; 7 bases fit TRBD1. The V gene end was trimmed by 5 bases and the J gene end by 0 bases; junction bases not matched to a gene: 4. The CDR3 is made up of 14 amino acids. The germline V gene has CDR1 DFQATT and CDR2 SNEGSKA (reference sequence). CDR3 in DNA: TGCAGTGCTGCCGACAGGGCCTCCTACAATGAGCAGTTCTTC. As protein: CSAADRASYNEQFF.

This clonotype was observed a handful of times. The V call is TRBV10-3, the J call TRBJ2-7; 11 nucleotides match TRBD2. Germline V gives CDR1 ENHRY, CDR2 SYGVKD. The CDR3 has 15 amino acids. J was trimmed by 2 bases and V by 4 bases; bases with no gene match: 4. CDR3 residues: CAISGGLAEPYEQYF. The DNA of the CDR3 is TGTGCCATCAGTGGGGGACTAGCGGAACCCTACGAGCAGTACTTC.

The chain recombines TRBV27 with TRBJ1-1; D is unresolved. The ends were cut back, 5 bases at V and 2 bases at J, with 9 bases in the middle. The CDR3 has 13 residues. The germline gives CDR1 MNHEY, CDR2 SMNVEV (reference sequence). In DNA form, the CDR3 reads TGTGCCAGCAGTACCGAGGGCAACACTGAAGCTTTCTTT. It codes for CASSTEGNTEAFF.

Written as DNA, the CDR3 is TGCGCCAGCATCCGCCGGGACAGGGGATATAATTCACCCCTCCACTTT. It codes for CASIRRDRGYNSPLHF. The chain employs TRBV5-1 and TRBJ1-6; TRBD1 matches at 10 bases. The CDR3 extends over 16 amino acids. Germline CDR1 reads SGHRS; CDR2 reads YFSETQ. Trimming took 6 bases from V and 4 from J; bases not matched to a gene: 7.

The V call is TRBV20-1, the J call TRBJ2-1; no reliable D call. Germline CDR1 is DFQATT and CDR2 is SNEGSKA (reference sequence). There are 11 residues in the CDR3. Trimming took 6 bases from V and 4 from J, leaving 7 bases between them. The CDR3 sequence is CSADNYNEQFF. The CDR3 coding sequence is TGCAGTGCAGACAATTACAATGAGCAGTTCTTC.

This clonotype was counted a few times. Germline is not matched at one junction end, which may reflect a read error. The rearrangement links TRBV12-3 or TRBV12-4 to TRBJ2-2, with 7 positions matching TRBD2. The CDR3 spans 15 residues. Here the CDR3 reads CASRLAGQAPGELFF. In DNA form, the CDR3 reads TGTGCCAGCAGGTTAGCGGGCCAGGCCCCCGGGGAGCTGTTTTTT.

The gene calls are TRBV29-1 and TRBJ2-7, with 10 bases aligning to TRBD1. The CDR3 is 14 residues long. Germline V gene data show CDR1 as SQVTM and CDR2 as ANQGSEA. The trim removed 7 bases at V and 4 bases at J, leaving 10 bases unmatched. The CDR3 protein is CSACPGQGSYEQYF. The CDR3, as DNA: TGCAGCGCGTGCCCGGGACAGGGGTCGTACGAGCAGTACTTC.

This clonotype was detected only a few times. The V and J genes are TRBV25-1 and TRBJ2-7, with D possibly matching TRBD1 (5 bases). V gave up 1 base and J gave up 3 bases, with 10 bases separating them. Germline CDR1 and CDR2: MGHDK and SYGVNS. The CDR3 totals 14 residues. CDR3 DNA sequence: TGTGCCAGCAGTGAATCCCCAAGGGGCTACGAGCAGTACTTC. Amino acid sequence: CASSESPRGYEQYF.

This clonotype was counted once. The chain uses TRBV25-1 and TRBJ2-7, with 9 bases aligning to TRBD1. The ends lost 6 bases at V and 6 bases at J; junction bases unmatched: 9. Germline lookup yields CDR1 MGHDK and CDR2 SYGVNS. The CDR3 consists of 14 residues. The CDR3 reads CASSAGQGRGEQYV. CDR3 bases: TGTGCCAGCAGCGCGGGACAGGGAAGGGGCGAGCAGTACGTC.

The chain employs TRBV5-6 and TRBJ1-5; D unresolved. This CDR3 has 13 amino acids. Trimming stripped 1 base from V and 9 bases from J, with 11 bases between. CDR1 and CDR2 from the germline V gene are SGHDT and YYEEEE. DNA of the CDR3: TGTGCCAGCAGCTTGTCAGGCTCGGGGCCCCAGCATTTT. Amino acids: CASSLSGSGPQHF.

V is TRBV7-2 and J is TRBJ2-7; D is unclear. V was cut by 6 bases and J by 6 bases, with 27 bases left in between. Per the germline V gene, CDR1 is SGHTA and CDR2 is FQGNSA. This CDR3 is 17 amino acids long. CDR3 loop: CASRRKAVAGTPSEQYF. The DNA for the CDR3 is TGTGCCAGCAGACGAAAGGCGGTCGCAGGAACCCCTTCCGAGCAGTACTTC.

This clonotype was seen a handful of times. V gene TRBV12-3 or TRBV12-4 combines with J gene TRBJ2-1; tentatively, D is TRBD1 or TRBD2 (5 bases each). There are 15 residues in the CDR3. With 5 bases removed from V and 0 bases from J, the gap between germline ends came to 11 bases. CDR3 residues: CASSRDPSSYNEQFF. CDR3 sequence (DNA): TGTGCCAGCAGTAGGGACCCGAGCTCCTACAATGAGCAGTTCTTC.

The table lists this clonotype with a few counts. The gene calls are TRBV10-3 and TRBJ2-7, with 8 bases matching TRBD1. With V trimmed by 4 bases and J by 0 bases, 5 bases remained unmatched. This CDR3 region has 15 residues. Germline CDR1 is ENHRY and CDR2 is SYGVKD. Here the CDR3 DNA reads TGTGCCATCAGTGCCCCGACAGGGGCCTCCTACGAGCAGTACTTC. This gives the protein CAISAPTGASYEQYF.

The chain uses TRBV29-1 and TRBJ2-7; D perhaps matches TRBD2 (6 bases). The V gene's germline CDR1 is SQVTM and CDR2 ANQGSEA. The V gene lost 6 bases and the J gene lost 2 bases, with 17 bases spanning the gap. The CDR3 length is 14 residues. The CDR3 sequence is CSVGRGLGTYEQYF. The DNA for the CDR3 is TGCAGCGTGGGAAGGGGACTGGGAACCTACGAGCAGTACTTC.

The chain carries TRBV9 and TRBJ2-5; possible D gene TRBD2, 6 bases. This CDR3 contains 15 residues. Germline CDR1 is SGDLS and CDR2 is YYNGEE. The germline V and J ends were trimmed by 3 bases and 4 bases, with 16 bases remaining between them. In DNA, the CDR3 is TGTGCCAGCAGCGCCGGAAGGGCGGGAAGAGAGACCCAGTACTTC. Translated, it gives CASSAGRAGRETQYF.

V gene TRBV5-6 combines with J gene TRBJ1-5; 9 bases are a match to TRBD1. CDR3 length: 15 amino acids. Trimming cost V 2 bases and J 0 bases; bases outside gene matches: 0. Looked up from germline, CDR1 is SGHDT and CDR2 is YYEEEE. CDR3 region: CASSLQGASNQPQHF. CDR3 bases: TGTGCCAGCAGCTTACAGGGGGCTAGCAATCAGCCCCAGCATTTT.

This clonotype was seen more than once but under ten times. The V call is TRBV6-1, the J call TRBJ2-5, with 12 bases aligning to TRBD2. This CDR3 contains 16 residues. J was trimmed by 6 bases and V by 6 bases; bases with no gene match: 11. Per the germline V gene, CDR1 is MNHNS and CDR2 is SASEGT. The CDR3, as DNA: TGTGCCAGCAGCCCCATCCTAGCGGGGGGGCTGAAGACCCAGTACTTC. Translated: CASSPILAGGLKTQYF.

CDR3: CASSRTPTAGWGYGYTF. Written as DNA, the CDR3 is TGTGCCAGCAGCCGAACCCCGACCGCCGGCTGGGGTTATGGCTACACCTTC. J is TRBJ1-2 and V is TRBV14; no reliable D call. Trimming shortened V by 4 bases and J by 5 bases, and 23 bases separated the two germline ends. Germline values: CDR1 SGHDN, CDR2 FVKESK. There are 17 residues in the CDR3.

The gene calls are TRBV5-6 and TRBJ2-2; D possibly corresponds to TRBD1 (7 bases). The germline gives CDR1 SGHDT, CDR2 YYEEEE. V gave up 4 bases and J gave up 1 base, with 23 bases separating them. This CDR3 is 19 amino acids long. CDR3 amino acids: CASSAYRGEDGGNTGELFF. As DNA, the CDR3 is TGTGCCAGCAGCGCCTACAGGGGAGAAGACGGGGGGAACACCGGGGAGCTGTTTTTT. The full variable domain, with the rest looked up from reference TRBV5-6 and TRBJ2-2, is DAGVTQSPTHLIKTRGQQVTLRCSPKSGHDTVSWYQQALGQGPQFIFQYYEEEERQRGNFPDRFSGHQFPNYSSELNVNALLLGDSALYLCASSAYRGEDGGNTGELFFGEGSRLTVL.

This clonotype has just one count. V and J are TRBV20-1 and TRBJ2-1; TRBD1 matches 9 bases. This CDR3 spans 14 amino acids. V shed 5 bases, J shed 1 base, and the junction held 3 bases outside the gene matches. The germline CDR1 and CDR2 sequences are DFQATT and SNEGSKA (reference sequence). The CDR3 DNA is TGCAGTGCTCCTGGACAGGGGTCCTACAATGAGCAGTTCTTC. Encoded protein: CSAPGQGSYNEQFF.

The sample holds a few counts of this clonotype. The genes are TRBV5-1 and TRBJ2-1, with 7 bases aligning to TRBD1. This CDR3 is built from 14 residues. The germline V gene encodes CDR1 SGHRS and CDR2 YFSETQ. The V gene end was trimmed by 5 bases and the J gene end by 5 bases; junction bases not matched to a gene: 7. The CDR3 DNA sequence: TGCGCCAGCAGAGAGGGGGCTGGAAACAATGAGCAGTTCTTC. Translating gives CASREGAGNNEQFF.

This chain connects TRBV20-1 to TRBJ2-2; a possible D gene is TRBD2 (7 bases). CDR3 length: 14 amino acids. Germline CDR1 reads DFQATT; CDR2 reads SNEGSKA (reference sequence). V was trimmed by 3 bases and J by 0 bases, leaving 8 bases between them. CDR3 nucleotides: TGCAGTGCTAGCGGGGGGCCGAACACCGGGGAGCTGTTTTTT. This encodes CSASGGPNTGELFF.

This clonotype was seen a handful of times. The CDR3 sequence: CASSRYSPETEAFF. CDR3 bases: TGCGCCAGCAGTAGGTACAGCCCGGAGACTGAAGCTTTCTTT. The chain recombines TRBV5-1 with TRBJ1-1, with D unclear. V lost 5 bases and J lost 5, with 16 bases in between. CDR1 is SGHRS, CDR2 YFSETQ, per germline. This CDR3 contains 14 residues.

This chain connects TRBV5-1 to TRBJ2-1; no firm D call. Trimming took 4 bases from V and 10 from J, leaving 12 bases between them. CDR3 length: 12 amino acids. Germline V gene sequence: CDR1 SGHRS, CDR2 YFSETQ. The CDR3 is CASSRDLLEQFF. The CDR3 nucleotides are TGCGCCAGCAGCCGCGACCTACTGGAGCAGTTCTTC.

Here the CDR3 DNA reads TGTGCCAGCAGACCGACAGGGGTCAGCGGGACCCAGTACTTC. Protein sequence: CASRPTGVSGTQYF. This chain connects TRBV7-9 to TRBJ2-5, with 8 nucleotides matching TRBD1. The germline V gene encodes CDR1 SEHNR and CDR2 FQNEAQ (reference sequence). This CDR3 has 14 residues. V dropped 6 bases and J dropped 7; count of bases not matched to a gene: 10.

This chain links TRBV28 with TRBJ2-7; 10 bases line up with TRBD1. CDR3 length: 15 amino acids. The ends lost 6 bases at V and 1 base at J; junction bases unmatched: 6. Germline V gene data show CDR1 as MDHEN and CDR2 as SYDVKM. CDR3 protein: CASSTDRGSSYEQYF. The DNA for the CDR3 is TGTGCCAGCAGCACGGACAGGGGGTCATCCTACGAGCAGTACTTC.

This clonotype was recorded once. The chain is built from TRBV4-1 and TRBJ1-2; TRBD1 is a possible D gene (5 bases). The germline CDR1 and CDR2 sequences are MGHRA and YSYEKL. V dropped 1 base and J dropped 10 bases, with 25 bases sitting between them. This CDR3 comprises 17 residues. The CDR3 DNA reads TGCGCCAGCAGCCAAGCCGTAGGGACCTCCTTGACTATCGTCTACACCTTC. Encoded protein: CASSQAVGTSLTIVYTF.